Shown below are 9 T cell receptor beta chains from a single sample sequenced in a study of T cells after yellow fever vaccination. TCRdb ran MiXCR on the 5' RACE reads and lists one entry per CDR3 protein. The sample shows tens of thousands of distinct CDR3 sequences, 6.5% to 8.5% of them seen only once. Here the sequenced sample was CD8+ T cells not binding an NS4B(214-222) dextramer, sorted from PBMCs, taken about 41 days after the first yellow fever vaccination. The receptors were sampled from a young man who received the YFV17D yellow fever vaccine.

This clonotype was recorded many times. The gene calls are TRBV29-1 and TRBJ2-2; a possible D gene is TRBD1 (5 bases). Trimming cost V 5 bases and J 1 base, with 8 bases left between them. The V gene's germline CDR1 is SQVTM and CDR2 ANQGSEA. The CDR3 consists of 13 residues. In nucleotides, the CDR3 is TGCAGCGTTATAGGACAGAACACCGGGGAGCTGTTTTTT. Protein: CSVIGQNTGELFF.

This clonotype has only a few counts. Here the CDR3 reads CASSLIASGQETQYF. CDR3 coding DNA: TGTGCCAGCAGTTTAATCGCTAGCGGACAAGAGACCCAGTACTTC. The gene calls are TRBV27 and TRBJ2-5; 7 bases agree with TRBD2. With 2 bases clipped from V and 2 bases from J, the junction kept 5 bases outside the gene matches. The germline V gene encodes CDR1 MNHEY and CDR2 SMNVEV (reference sequence). This CDR3 has 15 amino acids.

The table lists this clonotype with many counts. V gene TRBV14 combines with J gene TRBJ2-1; D remains unclear. Trimming pared 2 bases from V and 3 bases from J, leaving 11 bases between. The CDR3 is made up of 15 amino acids. Per the germline V gene, CDR1 is SGHDN and CDR2 is FVKESK. The CDR3 is CASSQLGRVYNEQFF. Written as DNA, the CDR3 is TGTGCCAGCAGCCAATTGGGTAGAGTCTACAATGAGCAGTTCTTC.

There are many counts of this clonotype. V gene TRBV20-1 combines with J gene TRBJ1-1; D gene uncertain. Trimming shortened V by 6 bases and J by 4 bases, and 12 bases separated the two germline ends. CDR1 DFQATT and CDR2 SNEGSKA come from the germline V gene (reference sequence). The CDR3 sequence is 12 residues long. The CDR3 DNA reads TGCAGTGCGGACGGCAAAGGCACTGAAGCTTTCTTT. It specifies CSADGKGTEAFF.

About this clonotype itself: Since a much larger clone is just one base distant, this may be a read error. The rearrangement links TRBV3-1 to TRBJ2-5; 8 bases fit TRBD1. This CDR3 comprises 15 residues. Germline CDR1 reads LGHDT; CDR2 reads YNNKEL (reference sequence). J lost 0 bases, V lost 7 bases, and 7 bases had no gene match. CDR3 sequence reads: CASTPGTGDQETQYF. The CDR3 DNA reads TGTGCCAGCACCCCCGGGACAGGAGACCAAGAGACCCAGTACTTC.

This clonotype was seen many times. The chain employs TRBV11-2 and TRBJ1-4, with D perhaps TRBD1 (5 bases). V lost 5 bases to trimming and J lost 6 bases, with 19 bases between them. The CDR3 spans 16 residues. The germline CDR1 and CDR2 sequences are SGHAT and FQNNGV. The CDR3 DNA reads as TGTGCCAGCAGCCCTAACCTCGGGGCCGGAGATGAAAAACTGTTTTTT. This translates into CASSPNLGAGDEKLFF.

Many counts were recorded for this clonotype. The chain employs TRBV6-9 and TRBJ2-1; a possible D gene is TRBD1 (6 bases). The CDR3 runs to 16 residues. Germline V gene sequence: CDR1 MNHGY, CDR2 SVAAGI. V shed 5 bases and J shed 8 bases, with 22 bases lying between them. As DNA, the CDR3 is TGTGCCAGCAGTGCCGACCGGGACACAGGGCCCCATGAGCAGTTCTTC. It specifies CASSADRDTGPHEQFF.

This clonotype appeared many times. The V call is TRBV5-1, the J call TRBJ2-5; 10 bases match TRBD2. The V segment lost 0 bases and the J segment 5 bases; nucleotides outside the gene matches: 4. Germline values: CDR1 SGHRS, CDR2 YFSETQ. There are 15 residues in the CDR3. The CDR3 sequence: CASSLVSGGAETQYF. The CDR3, as DNA: TGCGCCAGCAGCTTGGTCAGCGGGGGGGCGGAGACCCAGTACTTC.

The rearrangement links TRBV7-7 to TRBJ2-1, with a weak D call TRBD1 (5 bases). Trimming left V 2 bases short and J 8 bases short, with 16 bases between. The CDR3 sequence is 15 residues long. The germline CDR1 and CDR2 sequences are SSHAT and FNYEAQ (reference sequence). This chain's CDR3 is CASSLTLRGDDEQFF. The CDR3 bases are TGTGCCAGCAGCTTAACTCTAAGGGGTGACGATGAGCAGTTCTTC.